This T cell receptor beta chain came from a study of blood T cells in healthy people across ages. Overall study findings and caveats: Diversity of TCR beta correlated strongly with naive T cell percentage. Donors of long life had a larger count of naive CD4+ cells and greater diversity than aged donors.

A remark on this clonotype: The antigen is unknown.

The CDR3 consists of 15 residues. Germline V lookup: CDR1 SEHNR, CDR2 FQNEAQ (reference sequence). The authors ran a second PCR of 7 to 11 cycles using a sample-barcoded 5' primer and a J-beta primer mix. TCRdb ran MiXCR on the 5' RACE reads and lists one entry per CDR3 protein. This table has hundreds of thousands of distinct CDR3 sequences, about 25% appearing once. These data were likewise used in another study, on T cells of mothers and their children. That work contributes: Each donor was one of three healthy Caucasian mothers or one of their six children. The study obtained over 8 million TCR beta CDR3 reads per mother and some 3 million per child.

The receptor was isolated from a boy between 2 and 10 years old in good health. The chain has TRBV7-9 and TRBJ2-5; D perhaps matches TRBD1 (6 bases). The J call is in doubt because the DNA end fits TRBJ2-7 better. Material for sequencing was blood. CDR3 bases: TGTGCCAGCAGCCCCACAGGGCTCACCCTCTACGAGCAGTACTTC. This codes for CASSPTGLTLYEQYF.